This record covers a single T cell receptor (beta chain). V trimming: 1 base; J trimming: 3 bases; junction bases outside the gene matches: 1. The CDR3 runs to 14 residues. The germline V gene has CDR1 SGHRS and CDR2 YFSETQ. The data belong to a study of blood T cell repertoires in COVID-19. Clones were read by immunoSEQ multiplex PCR, and TCRdb kept only the in-frame ones, dropping some. This repertoire shows 350,000 or so clones, 80% to 90% found once; its top ten account for around 3%. This receptor was identified in a man younger than 40 with active or convalescent COVID-19. The chain recombines TRBV5-1 with TRBJ1-1; 9 bases are a match to TRBD1. Sequences were obtained from peripheral blood. CDR3 nucleotides: TGCGCCAGCAGCTTGAGGACAGGGGACACTGAAGCTTTCTTT. Its translation: CASSLRTGDTEAFF.